This T cell receptor (beta chain) was recovered during a study of T cell repertoires in cytomegalovirus infection. Study background: Recently identified HLA-C-restricted CMV epitopes were among the peptides used. Public signatures in TCR beta pointed to CMV infection and matching HLA type.

The CDR3 totals 11 residues. Germline lookup yields CDR1 SEHNR and CDR2 FQNEAQ (reference sequence). V dropped 4 bases and J dropped 3 bases, with 3 bases sitting between them. TCRdb redid the calling of the reads with MiXCR, one entry per CDR3 protein. In the table there are roughly 120,000 distinct CDR3 sequences, 25% to 35% of which are singletons. In this sample, this clonotype turned up a few times. The antigen remains undetermined. The source of this sequence is a human donor in good health (CMV status not recorded). Some clones in this sample may be carry-over from other donors' samples. The specimen was CD8+ T cells from cultured PBMCs, collected from culture after CMV antigen stimulation. This chain connects TRBV7-9 to TRBJ1-2, with D hard to call. The CDR3 DNA reads as TGTGCCAGCAGCTCCGACTATGGCTACACCTTC. It encodes CASSSDYGYTF. The complete variable domain, with remaining parts taken from reference TRBV7-9 and TRBJ1-2, reads DTGVSQNPRHKITKRGQNVTFRCDPISEHNRLYWYRQTLGQGPEFLTYFQNEAQLEKSRLLSDRFSAERPKGSFSTLEIQRTEQGDSAMYLCASSSDYGYTFGSGTRLTVV.